These 25 T cell receptor beta chains were all obtained from the same sample, sequenced in a study of shared clonotypes between healthy human individuals (dated by TCRdb to the early 2020s). The library was made by the immunoSEQ multiplex PCR assay. TCRdb retrieved this table from immuneACCESS and kept in-frame rearrangements only. Not all clones are present; in checked studies, unresolved V genes account for under half, and no reason is known for the remainder. The sample data list 950,000 to 1,100,000 clones, and around 74% of these were observed just once. The leading ten clones occupy approximately 1.5% of the sample. The material sequenced was memory CD4+ T cells sorted from blood. In light of the paper, this sample's cell subset or site label describes: CD45RA-negative fraction. Every receptor here comes from a man younger than 35 in good health.

Turning to this clone: This sample also contains other DNA sequences that code for the same CDR3. The chain combines TRBV30 with TRBJ2-6, with 9 positions matching TRBD1. The V gene's germline CDR1 is GTSNPN and CDR2 SVGIG (reference sequence). The V segment lost 3 bases and the J segment 4 bases; nucleotides outside the gene matches: 10. This CDR3 region has 17 residues. The CDR3 region has the DNA TGTGCCTGGAGGGGACAGGGTAGAGCCAGCGGGGCCAACGTCCTGACTTTC. Translation gives CAWRGQGRASGANVLTF.

The J gene is TRBJ1-2, the V gene TRBV6-1; D is ambiguous. The germline gives CDR1 MNHNS, CDR2 SASEGT. The V and J ends lost 6 bases and 3 bases respectively, with 11 bases between them. The CDR3 sequence is 13 residues long. The CDR3 is CASSERQYYGYTF. Written as DNA, the CDR3 is TGTGCCAGCAGCGAAAGGCAGTACTATGGCTACACCTTC.

In its sample, this clone was seen a few times. The sample has other DNA sequences that encode this CDR3 too. CDR3 DNA: TGTGCCAGCTCACCACGAGGGAACACTGAAGCTTTCTTT. This sequence encodes CASSPRGNTEAFF. The chain links TRBV18 to TRBJ1-1; D call uncertain. The CDR3 contains 13 residues. Trimming removed 1 base from V and 1 base from J, with 4 bases in between. CDR1 KGHSH and CDR2 LQKENI come from the germline V gene.

This clone was recorded once. Different DNA sequences within this sample yield the same CDR3. The J gene is TRBJ1-2, the V gene TRBV5-5, with D maybe TRBD1 (6 bases). This CDR3 contains 14 residues. The germline V gene encodes CDR1 SGHKS and CDR2 YYEKEE (reference sequence). The V end was cut by 3 bases, the J end by 2 bases, with 11 bases between. Written as DNA, the CDR3 is TGTGCCAGCAGCTCTAAACAGGGAAACTATGGCTACACCTTC. Encoded protein: CASSSKQGNYGYTF.

This clone was observed a single time. The chain is built from TRBV19 and TRBJ1-2; D might be TRBD1 (6 bases). CDR3 size: 14 residues. V dropped 3 bases and J dropped 7 bases, with 15 bases sitting between them. Germline-derived CDR1 and CDR2 are LNHDA and SQIVND (reference sequence). Here the CDR3 reads CASSIRTQGRGYTF. DNA of the CDR3: TGTGCCAGTAGTATCCGTACACAGGGACGTGGCTACACCTTC. Looking up the rest from reference TRBV19 and TRBJ1-2 gives the full variable domain: DGGITQSPKYLFRKEGQNVTLSCEQNLNHDAMYWYRQDPGQGLRLIYYSQIVNDFQKGDIAEGYSVSREKKESFPLTVTSAQKNPTAFYLCASSIRTQGRGYTFGSGTRLTVV.

This chain connects TRBV14 to TRBJ1-1; 7 bases fit TRBD1. Germline trimming cut 1 base from V and 8 bases from J; bases unmatched to any gene: 4. Germline V gives CDR1 SGHDN, CDR2 FVKESK. The CDR3 length is 13 residues. The CDR3 sequence is CASSQVRQGEAFF. Here the CDR3 DNA reads TGTGCCAGCAGCCAAGTAAGACAGGGAGAAGCTTTCTTT.

This clone occurred once. The chain couples TRBV27 to TRBJ1-1; D possibly corresponds to TRBD1 (6 bases). V was shortened by 3 bases and J by 3 bases, with 20 bases between the two germline ends. Germline assignment: CDR1 MNHEY and CDR2 SMNVEV (reference sequence). This CDR3 has 17 amino acids. CDR3 nucleotides: TGTGCCAGCAGTTTGGCTCGTTGGGACACACAGCACACTGAAGCTTTCTTT. It codes for CASSLARWDTQHTEAFF.

For this clone: Other DNA variants within this sample encode the same CDR3. The chain is built from TRBV15 and TRBJ1-5; a possible D gene is TRBD1 (6 bases). V lost 0 bases and J lost 5, with 11 bases in between. The CDR3 has 15 amino acids. Per the germline V gene, CDR1 is LNHNV and CDR2 is YYDKDF (reference sequence). CDR3 sequence reads: CATSRDRGGYQPQHF. The CDR3 nucleotides read TGTGCCACCAGCAGAGATCGAGGGGGGTATCAGCCCCAGCATTTT.

The gene calls are TRBV14 and TRBJ1-1; D is unclear. CDR1 and CDR2 (germline): SGHDN, FVKESK. The CDR3 covers 13 residues. Trimming removed 6 bases at V and 0 bases at J, with 8 bases between. CDR3 coding DNA: TGTGCCAGCAGTCATTACATGAACACTGAAGCTTTCTTT. Residues: CASSHYMNTEAFF.

The rearrangement links TRBV30 to TRBJ1-6; D is ambiguous. The CDR3 is 14 amino acids. Germline V gene sequence: CDR1 GTSNPN, CDR2 SVGIG (reference sequence). Trimming left V 1 base short and J 7 bases short, with 11 bases between. The CDR3 sequence: CAWSAGRLNSPLHF. The CDR3 DNA follows: TGTGCCTGGAGTGCCGGGAGACTAAATTCACCCCTCCACTTT.

This clone was seen once. This chain uses TRBV30 with TRBJ2-7; the match to TRBD1 covers 7 bases. The CDR3 runs 15 residues. The ends lost 3 bases at V and 2 bases at J; junction bases unmatched: 10. Germline-derived CDR1 and CDR2 are GTSNPN and SVGIG (reference sequence). The CDR3 bases are TGTGCCTGGAGCGCCCGGACAGGTAAAACCTACGAGCAGTACTTC. Translation: CAWSARTGKTYEQYF.

The chain uses TRBV11-3 and TRBJ2-3; D is uncertain. Trimming pared 1 base from V and 4 bases from J, leaving 9 bases between. Per germline, CDR1 SGHNT and CDR2 YENEEA. The CDR3 is 14 amino acids. The CDR3 sequence is CASSLGHTPDTQYF. CDR3 DNA: TGTGCCAGCAGCTTAGGCCACACTCCAGATACGCAGTATTTT. The whole variable domain, filled in from reference TRBV11-3 and TRBJ2-3, reads EAGVVQSPRYKIIEKKQPVAFWCNPISGHNTLYWYLQNLGQGPELLIRYENEEAVDDSQLPKDRFSAERLKGVDSTLKIQPAELGDSAVYLCASSLGHTPDTQYFGPGTRLTVL.

CDR3 loop: CASSPADRGSPLHF. The CDR3 nucleotides are TGTGCCAGCTCACCGGCGGACAGGGGTTCACCCCTCCACTTT. This chain connects TRBV18 to TRBJ1-6; TRBD1 matches at 9 bases. Trimming removed 3 bases from V and 9 bases from J; junction bases left unmatched: 3. Per germline, CDR1 KGHSH and CDR2 LQKENI. The CDR3 has 14 residues.

V gene TRBV5-1 combines with J gene TRBJ2-3, with 8 nucleotides matching TRBD1. Germline V gene sequence: CDR1 SGHRS, CDR2 YFSETQ. CDR3 length: 15 amino acids. The V gene end was trimmed by 3 bases and the J gene end by 7 bases; junction bases not matched to a gene: 10. The chain's CDR3 is CASSSSTGEVNTQYF. DNA for the CDR3: TGCGCCAGCAGCTCCTCGACAGGGGAGGTGAATACGCAGTATTTT.

The rearrangement links TRBV10-3 to TRBJ1-1; D is ambiguous. From germline, CDR1 is ENHRY and CDR2 SYGVKD. V was trimmed by 6 bases and J by 4 bases, leaving 18 bases between them. This CDR3 has 15 residues. This CDR3 reads CAISPTGSGGTEAFF. CDR3 bases: TGTGCCATCAGCCCAACCGGGAGCGGAGGCACTGAAGCTTTCTTT.

This chain links TRBV4-2 with TRBJ2-1; 10 bases are a match to TRBD2. V shed 1 base and J 5 bases; nucleotides not matched to a gene: 5. This CDR3 region has 16 residues. Per the germline V gene, CDR1 is LGHNA and CDR2 is YNFKEQ. As DNA, the CDR3 is TGTGCCAGCAGCCAAGCGGGAGCGGGGGGGAACAATGAGCAGTTCTTC. The encoded protein is CASSQAGAGGNNEQFF.

This clone came up a few times. This sequence joins TRBV30 and TRBJ2-4; D uncertain. This CDR3 has 14 residues. Germline V gives CDR1 GTSNPN, CDR2 SVGIG (reference sequence). Trimming took 4 bases from V and 0 from J, leaving 10 bases between them. CDR3: CAWTARLAKNIQYF. CDR3 bases: TGTGCCTGGACCGCGAGGTTAGCCAAAAACATTCAGTACTTC.

This clone appeared once. The V call is TRBV9, the J call TRBJ2-2; possible D gene TRBD1, 5 bases. Germline V gene data show CDR1 as SGDLS and CDR2 as YYNGEE. Trimming took off 6 bases at V and 0 bases at J, with 12 bases between the two ends. This CDR3 region has 15 residues. CDR3 sequence (DNA): TGTGCCAGCAACTCAGGGTTAACGAACACCGGGGAGCTGTTTTTT. Amino acids: CASNSGLTNTGELFF.

This chain connects TRBV19 to TRBJ2-1, with D unclear. Germline CDR1 is LNHDA and CDR2 is SQIVND (reference sequence). This CDR3 region has 15 residues. V lost 7 bases and J 0 bases, leaving 13 bases between the germline ends. The CDR3 nucleotides are TGTGCCAGTAAAATAGACCCTAGCTCCTACAATGAGCAGTTCTTC. Amino acids: CASKIDPSSYNEQFF.

The genes are TRBV28 and TRBJ1-1; possibly TRBD1 for D (6 bases). Germline CDR1 reads MDHEN; CDR2 reads SYDVKM. The CDR3 loop spans 15 amino acids. Trimming took off 5 bases at V and 4 bases at J, with 17 bases between the two ends. This chain's CDR3 is CASSLGQPLVTEAFF. CDR3 in DNA: TGTGCCAGCAGTCTTGGACAGCCGCTTGTCACTGAAGCTTTCTTT. The full variable domain, completed using reference TRBV28 and TRBJ1-1, is DVKVTQSSRYLVKRTGEKVFLECVQDMDHENMFWYRQDPGLGLRLIYFSYDVKMKEKGDIPEGYSVSREKKERFSLILESASTNQTSMYLCASSLGQPLVTEAFFGQGTRLTVV.

There are many counts of this clone. The rearrangement uses TRBV7-2 and TRBJ2-1; TRBD2 matches at 11 bases. Germline CDR1 SGHTA, CDR2 FQGNSA. This CDR3 spans 17 amino acids. Losses at the gene ends were 5 bases for V and 1 base for J; bases not matched to a gene: 7. The CDR3 reads CASSTWTSGLSYNEQFF. The DNA of the CDR3 is TGTGCCAGCAGCACCTGGACTAGCGGGCTTTCCTACAATGAGCAGTTCTTC.

Comments on this clone: One junction end disagrees with the germline gene, perhaps due to a read error. The chain uses TRBV5-4 and TRBJ2-5; D uncertain. The CDR3 loop spans 12 amino acids. The germline V gene has CDR1 SGHNT and CDR2 YYREEE (reference sequence). The CDR3 sequence is CASSQDWETQYF. Here the CDR3 DNA reads TGCGCCAGCAGCCAAGACTGGGAGACCCAGTACTTC.

This clone was observed once. The rearrangement links TRBV2 to TRBJ2-5, with D possibly TRBD2 on 5 matching bases. Germline-derived CDR1 and CDR2 are SNHLY and FYNNEI. Between the trimmed V and J ends, which lost 1 base and 3 bases, there was a span of 12 bases. This CDR3 is built from 15 residues. The CDR3 spells CASSEGQVTKETQYF. The CDR3 DNA follows: TGTGCCAGCAGTGAAGGGCAGGTGACTAAAGAGACCCAGTACTTC.

V and J are TRBV29-1 and TRBJ2-1; TRBD1 matches at 8 bases. The CDR3 sequence is 15 residues long. The V and J ends lost 6 bases and 0 bases, in that order; junction bases with no gene match: 7. Germline CDR1 reads SQVTM; CDR2 reads ANQGSEA. The CDR3 bases are TGCAGCGTCGCCCAGGGGGCAGGCTCCTACAATGAGCAGTTCTTC. Amino acid sequence: CSVAQGAGSYNEQFF.

The chain recombines TRBV10-3 with TRBJ1-2, with TRBD1 identical over 8 bases. The CDR3 consists of 12 residues. Germline CDR1 and CDR2: ENHRY and SYGVKD. V was clipped by 8 bases and J by 8 bases; unmatched bases: 7. Written as DNA, the CDR3 is TGTGCCATCGGAGGACAGGGCGGAGGCTACACCTTC. This encodes CAIGGQGGGYTF.